This record concerns one TCR beta chain sequence. Its antigen remains unidentified. Using immunoSEQ multiplex PCR, the repertoire was profiled, and TCRdb retains in-frame clones only, with some absent. The repertoire holds around 220,000 clones, with roughly 94% as singletons. This specimen belongs to a study of T cell responses to AZD1222 COVID-19 vaccine. V gave up 5 bases and J gave up 8 bases, with 15 bases separating them. Germline V lookup: CDR1 GTSNPN, CDR2 SVGIG (reference sequence). The CDR3 consists of 13 residues. Overall study findings and caveats: There were vaccine-associated CD4 TCRs across spike, dominant at 160-218 and 743-854. Only 5 or 6 AZD1222 recipients were seropositive at baseline. There were repertoire samples only from the period after the peak T cell response. Spike-specific TCR repertoires showed rising breadth and depth after two AZD1222 doses.

The sample consisted of peripheral blood, taken 28 days after the second dose of the MenACWY control vaccine. The chain uses TRBV30 and TRBJ1-4, with D unclear. This TCR was recovered from an adult who received the MenACWY meningococcal vaccine as a control. The CDR3 DNA reads as TGTGCCTGGGACCGGGAAATTGGCGAAAAACTGTTTTTT. This gives the protein CAWDREIGEKLFF. Together with reference TRBV30 and TRBJ1-4, the CDR3 gives the full variable domain: SQTIHQWPATLVQPVGSPLSLECTVEGTSNPNLYWYRQAAGRGLQLLFYSVGIGQISSEVPQNLSASRPQDRQFILSSKKLLLSDSGFYLCAWDREIGEKLFFGSGTQLSVL.